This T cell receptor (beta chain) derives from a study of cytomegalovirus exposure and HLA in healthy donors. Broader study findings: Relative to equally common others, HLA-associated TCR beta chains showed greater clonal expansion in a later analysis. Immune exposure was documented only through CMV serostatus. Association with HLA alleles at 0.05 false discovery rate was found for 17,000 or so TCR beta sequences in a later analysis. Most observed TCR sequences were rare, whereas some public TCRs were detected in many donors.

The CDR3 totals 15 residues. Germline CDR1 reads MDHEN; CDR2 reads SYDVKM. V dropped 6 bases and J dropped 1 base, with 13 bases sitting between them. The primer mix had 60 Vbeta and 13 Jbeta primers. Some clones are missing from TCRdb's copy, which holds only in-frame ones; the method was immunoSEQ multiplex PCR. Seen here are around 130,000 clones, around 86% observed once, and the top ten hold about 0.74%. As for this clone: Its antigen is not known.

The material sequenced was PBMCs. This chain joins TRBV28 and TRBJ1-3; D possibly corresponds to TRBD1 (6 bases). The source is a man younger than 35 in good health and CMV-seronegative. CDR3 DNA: TGTGCCAGCAGCGAAAGCAGGGGATCTGGAAACACCATATATTTT. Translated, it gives CASSESRGSGNTIYF.